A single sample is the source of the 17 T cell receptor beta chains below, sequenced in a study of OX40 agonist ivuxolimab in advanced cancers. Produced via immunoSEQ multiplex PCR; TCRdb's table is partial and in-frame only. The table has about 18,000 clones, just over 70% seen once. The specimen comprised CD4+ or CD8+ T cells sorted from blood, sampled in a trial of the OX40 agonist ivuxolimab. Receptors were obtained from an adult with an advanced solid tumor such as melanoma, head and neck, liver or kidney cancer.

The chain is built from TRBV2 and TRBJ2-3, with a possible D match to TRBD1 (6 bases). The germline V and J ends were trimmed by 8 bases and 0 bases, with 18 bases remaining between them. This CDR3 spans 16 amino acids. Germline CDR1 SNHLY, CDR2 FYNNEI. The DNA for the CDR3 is TGTGCCAGCTCAACACGGGACATCTCTAGCACAGATACGCAGTATTTT. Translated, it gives CASSTRDISSTDTQYF. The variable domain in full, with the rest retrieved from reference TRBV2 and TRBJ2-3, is EPEVTQTPSHQVTQMGQEVILRCVPISNHLYFYWYRQILGQKVEFLVSFYNNEISEKSEIFDDQFSVERPDGSNFTLKIRSTKLEDSAMYFCASSTRDISSTDTQYFGPGTRLTVL.

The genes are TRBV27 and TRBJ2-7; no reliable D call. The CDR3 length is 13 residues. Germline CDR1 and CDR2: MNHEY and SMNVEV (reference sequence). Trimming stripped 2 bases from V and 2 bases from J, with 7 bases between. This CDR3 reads CASSLAAAYEQYF. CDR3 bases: TGTGCCAGCAGTTTAGCCGCGGCCTACGAGCAGTACTTC.

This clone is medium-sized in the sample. The CDR3 reads CASIVGTYEQYF. Here the CDR3 DNA reads TGTGCCAGCATAGTTGGTACCTACGAGCAGTACTTC. The genes are TRBV2 and TRBJ2-7; no definite D call. Trimming took 7 bases from V and 2 from J, leaving 9 bases between them. Germline V gene lookup returns CDR1 SNHLY and CDR2 FYNNEI. The CDR3 sequence is 12 residues long.

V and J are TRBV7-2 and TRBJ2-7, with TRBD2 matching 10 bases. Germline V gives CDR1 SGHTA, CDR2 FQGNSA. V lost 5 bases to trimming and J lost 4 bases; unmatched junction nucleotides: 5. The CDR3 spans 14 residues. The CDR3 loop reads CASSPGTSEYEQYF. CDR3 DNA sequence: TGTGCCAGCAGCCCCGGGACTAGCGAATACGAGCAGTACTTC.

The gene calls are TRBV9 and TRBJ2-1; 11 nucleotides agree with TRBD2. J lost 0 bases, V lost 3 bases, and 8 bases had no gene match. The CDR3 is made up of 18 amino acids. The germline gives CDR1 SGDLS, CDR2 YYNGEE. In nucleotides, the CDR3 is TGTGCCAGCAGCGAACCCGGGACTAGCGGAAACTCCTACAATGAGCAGTTCTTC. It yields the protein CASSEPGTSGNSYNEQFF.

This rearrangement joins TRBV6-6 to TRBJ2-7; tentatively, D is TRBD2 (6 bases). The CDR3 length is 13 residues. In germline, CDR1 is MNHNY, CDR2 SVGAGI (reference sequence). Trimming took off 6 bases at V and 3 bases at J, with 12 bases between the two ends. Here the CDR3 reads CASSRDGGYEQYF. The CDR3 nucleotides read TGTGCCAGCAGCCGAGACGGGGGCTACGAGCAGTACTTC.

The CDR3 DNA is TGTGCCAGCAGCGTAGGAGACAGCTACTACGAGCAGTACTTC. Translating gives CASSVGDSYYEQYF. The chain combines TRBV9 with TRBJ2-7, with a weak D call TRBD1 (5 bases). This CDR3 is built from 14 residues. V dropped 0 bases and J dropped 3 bases, with 10 bases sitting between them. CDR1 is SGDLS, CDR2 YYNGEE, per germline.

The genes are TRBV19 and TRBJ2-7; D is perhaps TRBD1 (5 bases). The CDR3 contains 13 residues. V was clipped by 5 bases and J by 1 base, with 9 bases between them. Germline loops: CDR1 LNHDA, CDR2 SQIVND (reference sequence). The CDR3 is CASSPDSSYEQYF. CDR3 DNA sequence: TGTGCCAGTAGTCCCGACAGTTCCTACGAGCAGTACTTC.

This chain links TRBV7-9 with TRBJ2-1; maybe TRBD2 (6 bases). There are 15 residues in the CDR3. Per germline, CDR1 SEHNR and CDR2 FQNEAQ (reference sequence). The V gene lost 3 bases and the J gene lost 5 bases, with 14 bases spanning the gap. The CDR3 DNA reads TGTGCCAGCAGCTTTAGCGGTCCTTTAAACAATGAGCAGTTCTTC. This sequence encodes CASSFSGPLNNEQFF.

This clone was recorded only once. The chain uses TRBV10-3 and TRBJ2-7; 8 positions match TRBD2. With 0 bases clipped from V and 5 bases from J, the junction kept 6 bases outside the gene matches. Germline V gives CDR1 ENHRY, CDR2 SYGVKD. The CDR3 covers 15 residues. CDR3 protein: CAISESSGGGNEQYF. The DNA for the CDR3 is TGTGCCATCAGTGAGTCTAGCGGCGGGGGGAACGAGCAGTACTTC.

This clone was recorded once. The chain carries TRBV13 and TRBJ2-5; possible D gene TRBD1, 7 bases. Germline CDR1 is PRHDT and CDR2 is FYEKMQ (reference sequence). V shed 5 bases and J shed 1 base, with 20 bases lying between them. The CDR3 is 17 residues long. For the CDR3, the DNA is TGTGCCAGCAGCGGGATGGACGGGAGACAGGGCCAAGAGACCCAGTACTTC. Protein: CASSGMDGRQGQETQYF.

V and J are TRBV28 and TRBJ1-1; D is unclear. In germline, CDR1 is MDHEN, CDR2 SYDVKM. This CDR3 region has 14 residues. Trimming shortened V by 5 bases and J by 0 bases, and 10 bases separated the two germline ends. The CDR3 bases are TGTGCCAGCAGTGGTCCTGACATGAACACTGAAGCTTTCTTT. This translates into CASSGPDMNTEAFF.

The CDR3 protein is CASSSLAGENTQYF. The CDR3 DNA reads TGTGCCAGCAGCTCGCTAGCGGGAGAAAATACGCAGTATTTT. V is TRBV7-3 and J is TRBJ2-3, with 10 bases identical to TRBD2. Germline CDR1 SGHTA, CDR2 FQGTGA. The CDR3 length is 14 residues. V was clipped by 4 bases and J by 7 bases; unmatched bases: 5.

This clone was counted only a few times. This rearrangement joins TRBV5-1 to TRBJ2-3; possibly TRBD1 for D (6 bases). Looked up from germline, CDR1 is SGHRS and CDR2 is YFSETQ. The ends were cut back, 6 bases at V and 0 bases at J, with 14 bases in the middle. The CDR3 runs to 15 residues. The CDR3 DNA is TGCGCCAGCAAATCTAGACAGGCTAGCACAGATACGCAGTATTTT. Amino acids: CASKSRQASTDTQYF.

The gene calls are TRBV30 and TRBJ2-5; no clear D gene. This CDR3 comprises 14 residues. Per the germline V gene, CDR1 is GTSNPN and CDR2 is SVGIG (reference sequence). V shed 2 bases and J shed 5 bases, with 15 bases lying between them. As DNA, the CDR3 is TGTGCCTGGAGTCCGTCGTCCCTCGGGGAGACCCAGTACTTC. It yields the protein CAWSPSSLGETQYF.

The CDR3 DNA reads TGCGCCAGCAGCGAGACAGGGGCCTCCTACGAGCAGTACTTC. It is translated as CASSETGASYEQYF. The V call is TRBV5-1, the J call TRBJ2-7; 8 bases align to TRBD1. From germline, CDR1 is SGHRS and CDR2 YFSETQ. The junction had 3 bases not matched to a gene; V was cut back by 4 bases and J by 0 bases. The length of the CDR3 is 14 residues.

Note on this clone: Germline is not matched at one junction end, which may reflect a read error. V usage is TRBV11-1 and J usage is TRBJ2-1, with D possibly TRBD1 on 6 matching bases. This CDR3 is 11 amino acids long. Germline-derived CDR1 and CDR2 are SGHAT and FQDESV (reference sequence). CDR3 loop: CASSLMGAPLF. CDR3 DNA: TGTGCCAGCAGCTTAATGGGGGCTCCTCTCTTC.